These 9 T cell receptor beta chains were all obtained from the same sample, sequenced in a study of shared clonotypes between healthy human individuals. Naive CD8 cells lacked CD45RO, underwent positive selection for CCR7 and left out terminally differentiated effector memory CD45RA+ cells. Using immunoSEQ multiplex PCR, the repertoire was profiled, and TCRdb retains in-frame clones only, with some absent. The data contain about 2 million clones, approximately 94% of them seen just once; the ten biggest clones take up less than 1.5%. Sequencing used naive CD8+ T cells sorted from blood. These receptor sequences come from a young man in good health.

The chain recombines TRBV7-9 with TRBJ1-1, with unresolved D. Germline lookup yields CDR1 SEHNR and CDR2 FQNEAQ (reference sequence). V dropped 4 bases and J dropped 6 bases, with 9 bases sitting between them. This CDR3 region has 12 residues. CDR3 region: CASSYTVSEAFF. CDR3 DNA sequence: TGTGCCAGCAGCTACACGGTTTCTGAAGCTTTCTTT.

The genes are TRBV19 and TRBJ1-1, with D uncertain. Deletions cut 3 bases from V and 5 bases from J, with 13 bases between. The germline V gene has CDR1 LNHDA and CDR2 SQIVND (reference sequence). There are 14 residues in the CDR3. CDR3 loop: CASSMTAGRTEAFF. The CDR3, as DNA: TGTGCCAGTAGTATGACCGCTGGACGGACTGAAGCTTTCTTT.

The chain carries TRBV13 and TRBJ2-7, with 14 bases lining up with TRBD2. Germline CDR1 PRHDT, CDR2 FYEKMQ (reference sequence). The CDR3 is 18 amino acids. The junction had 10 bases not matched to a gene; V was cut back by 0 bases and J by 6 bases. The CDR3 DNA reads as TGTGCCAGCAGCTTAGGAGGGACTAGCGGGGGCCCGTTGGGCGAGCAGTACTTC. Its protein product is CASSLGGTSGGPLGEQYF.

The gene calls are TRBV27 and TRBJ1-6, with a weak D call TRBD1 (5 bases). V lost 4 bases, J lost 9 bases, and 10 bases lay in between. This CDR3 contains 13 residues. CDR1 and CDR2 from the germline V gene are MNHEY and SMNVEV (reference sequence). The CDR3 protein is CASSSFGGSPLHF. DNA for the CDR3: TGTGCCAGCAGTTCGTTTGGGGGTTCACCCCTCCACTTT.

This clone was recorded only once. V usage is TRBV6-1 and J usage is TRBJ2-3; D gene ambiguous. CDR1 and CDR2 (germline): MNHNS, SASEGT. V shed 4 bases and J shed 2 bases, with 16 bases lying between them. The CDR3 is 16 amino acids. CDR3 nucleotides: TGTGCCAGCAGTGTGCCCTCCACGACACACACAGATACGCAGTATTTT. This sequence encodes CASSVPSTTHTDTQYF.

The chain has TRBV27 and TRBJ2-7; no clear D. Germline V lookup: CDR1 MNHEY, CDR2 SMNVEV (reference sequence). With 6 bases removed from V and 2 bases from J, the gap between germline ends came to 14 bases. The CDR3 sequence is 14 residues long. CDR3 nucleotides: TGTGCCAGCAGCCCTGAAGCTCTGGCCTACGAGCAGTACTTC. This sequence encodes CASSPEALAYEQYF.

This rearrangement joins TRBV27 to TRBJ1-5; D is uncertain. Germline CDR1 reads MNHEY; CDR2 reads SMNVEV (reference sequence). CDR3 size: 16 residues. Trimming removed 3 bases from V and 0 bases from J, with 12 bases in between. The CDR3 DNA is TGTGCCAGCAGTTTGGTCAGCCCATATAGCAATCAGCCCCAGCATTTT. Its protein product is CASSLVSPYSNQPQHF.

The rearrangement links TRBV6-1 to TRBJ2-1, with 7 bases identical to TRBD1. Trimming removed 3 bases from V and 7 bases from J; junction bases left unmatched: 12. The CDR3 runs to 16 residues. CDR1 and CDR2 (germline): MNHNS, SASEGT. CDR3 in amino acids: CASSDNMGQPKNEQFF. The CDR3 DNA reads TGTGCCAGCAGTGATAATATGGGACAGCCTAAGAATGAGCAGTTCTTC.

J is TRBJ2-7 and V is TRBV5-4; 8 bases match TRBD2. The CDR3 length is 13 residues. V dropped 7 bases and J dropped 2; count of bases not matched to a gene: 5. Germline V gene lookup returns CDR1 SGHNT and CDR2 YYREEE (reference sequence). The DNA of the CDR3 is TGTGCCAGCGGTAGCGGGGATGCCTACGAGCAGTACTTC. This translates into CASGSGDAYEQYF.